Following are 22 T cell receptor beta chains from one sample sequenced in a study of blood T cell repertoires in COVID-19. The data were produced by immunoSEQ multiplex PCR, yet TCRdb's version contains in-frame clones alone and is incomplete. This table holds around 190,000 clones, roughly four fifths found once. Material: PBMCs or T cells enriched from blood (not recorded which). The source of these receptors is a man aged 40-49 years who had recovered from COVID-19.

This chain links TRBV29-1 with TRBJ2-7, with D perhaps TRBD2 (6 bases). The CDR3 contains 14 residues. Trimming left V 2 bases short and J 3 bases short, with 14 bases between. CDR1 is SQVTM, CDR2 ANQGSEA, per germline. The CDR3 DNA sequence: TGCAGCGTTGAACAAGACGGGGGAGGCTACGAGCAGTACTTC. Its protein product is CSVEQDGGGYEQYF.

The chain is built from TRBV5-1 and TRBJ1-4; 7 bases agree with TRBD1. This CDR3 has 14 amino acids. The V gene end was trimmed by 0 bases and the J gene end by 5 bases; junction bases not matched to a gene: 1. Per germline, CDR1 SGHRS and CDR2 YFSETQ. The CDR3 nucleotides read TGCGCCAGCAGCTTGGCAGGGGGGAATGAAAAACTGTTTTTT. It yields the protein CASSLAGGNEKLFF. The variable domain in full, completed from reference TRBV5-1 and TRBJ1-4, reads KAGVTQTPRYLIKTRGQQVTLSCSPISGHRSVSWYQQTPGQGLQFLFEYFSETQRNKGNFPGRFSGRQFSNSRSEMNVSTLELGDSALYLCASSLAGGNEKLFFGSGTQLSVL.

The chain has TRBV10-3 and TRBJ2-1, with 7 bases aligning to TRBD1. J gave up 1 base and V 6 bases, and 9 bases lay outside the gene matches. CDR3 length: 16 residues. Germline CDR1 and CDR2: ENHRY and SYGVKD. The CDR3 DNA reads TGTGCCATCAGCCAGGGGGTCCCAGGGTCCTACAATGAGCAGTTCTTC. Translated, it gives CAISQGVPGSYNEQFF.

V is TRBV7-9 and J is TRBJ2-7, with D perhaps TRBD1 (5 bases). Trimming shortened V by 2 bases and J by 2 bases, and 13 bases separated the two germline ends. Germline assignment: CDR1 SEHNR and CDR2 FQNEAQ (reference sequence). The length of the CDR3 is 15 residues. The chain's CDR3 is CASSLSRTPTYEQYF. In nucleotides, the CDR3 is TGTGCCAGCAGCTTATCCCGGACACCAACCTACGAGCAGTACTTC.

This chain links TRBV7-2 with TRBJ2-7; 8 bases are shared with TRBD2. The CDR3 is 16 amino acids. Per germline, CDR1 SGHTA and CDR2 FQGNSA. Trimming took 5 bases from V and 7 from J; bases not matched to a gene: 16. CDR3 sequence (DNA): TGTGCCAGCAGCCTACGACTAGCGACCCAGTATGGGGAGCAGTACTTC. This encodes CASSLRLATQYGEQYF.

With respect to this clone: Within the sample, other DNA sequences also encode this same CDR3. The chain recombines TRBV18 with TRBJ2-1, with a weak D call TRBD1 (6 bases). The germline CDR1 and CDR2 sequences are KGHSH and LQKENI. Trimming cost V 2 bases and J 9 bases, with 11 bases left between them. The CDR3 is made up of 13 amino acids. This CDR3 is CASSPGGLGEQFF. The DNA of the CDR3 is TGTGCCAGCTCACCAGGGGGCCTCGGTGAGCAGTTCTTC.

The rearrangement links TRBV10-3 to TRBJ1-2, with D possibly being TRBD1 (5 bases). The CDR3 totals 17 residues. Germline CDR1 is ENHRY and CDR2 is SYGVKD. V was cut by 6 bases and J by 0 bases, with 20 bases left in between. In DNA, the CDR3 is TGTGCCATCAGAGGGGCCCCCTCAGGGCTAGCTAACTATGGCTACACCTTC. This gives the protein CAIRGAPSGLANYGYTF.

The V call is TRBV5-1, the J call TRBJ2-3, with TRBD2 matching 7 bases. Trimming at V came to 5 bases and at J to 2 bases, leaving 5 bases not matched to a gene. CDR1 and CDR2 (germline): SGHRS, YFSETQ. CDR3 length: 14 amino acids. CDR3 region: CASSRGGNTDTQYF. CDR3 DNA sequence: TGCGCCAGCAGTCGCGGGGGTAACACAGATACGCAGTATTTT. Full variable domain (missing parts from reference TRBV5-1 and TRBJ2-3): KAGVTQTPRYLIKTRGQQVTLSCSPISGHRSVSWYQQTPGQGLQFLFEYFSETQRNKGNFPGRFSGRQFSNSRSEMNVSTLELGDSALYLCASSRGGNTDTQYFGPGTRLTVL.

This clone was counted once. This chain links TRBV30 with TRBJ1-1; D is perhaps TRBD1 (6 bases). Trimming stripped 1 base from V and 2 bases from J, with 8 bases between. The V gene's germline CDR1 is GTSNPN and CDR2 SVGIG (reference sequence). There are 13 residues in the CDR3. This CDR3 reads CAWSGGPNTEAFF. The CDR3 DNA sequence: TGTGCCTGGAGTGGGGGGCCCAACACTGAAGCTTTCTTT.

The rearrangement uses TRBV2 and TRBJ2-7; D ambiguous. The CDR3 totals 14 residues. The germline CDR1 and CDR2 sequences are SNHLY and FYNNEI. The ends were cut back, 3 bases at V and 2 bases at J, with 11 bases in the middle. Here the CDR3 reads CASSDGSFTYEQYF. As DNA, the CDR3 is TGTGCCAGCAGTGATGGTAGCTTTACCTACGAGCAGTACTTC.

The CDR3: CASIISGPRGNEQFF. DNA of the CDR3: TGCGCCAGCATCATAAGCGGACCCAGAGGCAATGAGCAGTTCTTC. The chain is built from TRBV5-1 and TRBJ2-1; D possibly corresponds to TRBD2 (5 bases). Trimming removed 6 bases from V and 6 bases from J, with 19 bases in between. The CDR3 is 15 amino acids. The germline CDR1 and CDR2 sequences are SGHRS and YFSETQ.

V is TRBV30 and J is TRBJ2-5; TRBD1 might be the D (5 bases). V lost 1 base and J 2 bases, leaving 11 bases between the germline ends. The CDR3 loop spans 14 amino acids. The germline V gene encodes CDR1 GTSNPN and CDR2 SVGIG (reference sequence). The CDR3 nucleotides read TGTGCCTGGAGTGCTCCAGGGCCGCAAGAGACCCAGTACTTC. It yields the protein CAWSAPGPQETQYF. The whole variable domain, remainder taken from reference TRBV30 and TRBJ2-5, is SQTIHQWPATLVQPVGSPLSLECTVEGTSNPNLYWYRQAAGRGLQLLFYSVGIGQISSEVPQNLSASRPQDRQFILSSKKLLLSDSGFYLCAWSAPGPQETQYFGPGTRLLVL.

This clone was detected ten times or more. At the DNA level, this CDR3 is encoded by other sequences in the same sample as well. The genes are TRBV9 and TRBJ2-2; TRBD1 agrees at 11 bases. Germline-derived CDR1 and CDR2 are SGDLS and YYNGEE. The length of the CDR3 is 15 residues. The V and J ends lost 2 bases and 5 bases, in that order; junction bases with no gene match: 2. The CDR3 sequence is CASSVGTGGTGELFF. CDR3 nucleotides: TGTGCCAGCAGCGTGGGGACAGGGGGGACCGGGGAGCTGTTTTTT.

The chain couples TRBV9 to TRBJ2-1; no definite D call. The V end lost 0 bases, the J end lost 6 bases, and 13 bases lay between the germline ends. Germline V gene lookup returns CDR1 SGDLS and CDR2 YYNGEE. The CDR3 contains 15 residues. DNA of the CDR3: TGTGCCAGCAGCGTAGTTCCTGGTAGAGGCAATGAGCAGTTCTTC. It encodes CASSVVPGRGNEQFF.

The V gene is TRBV21-1, the J gene TRBJ1-5; whether TRBD1, the table's D call, matches the DNA was not checked. TRBV21-1 is described as a pseudogene. The CDR3 loop spans 16 amino acids. The CDR3 nucleotides are TGTGCCAGCAGCAAAGCGCGCTCAGGGGGCCACCAGCCCCAGCATTTT. Encoded protein: CASSKARSGGHQPQHF.

The chain links TRBV7-9 to TRBJ2-1, with a possible D match to TRBD2 (6 bases). Trimming pared 3 bases from V and 9 bases from J, leaving 24 bases between. This CDR3 is 17 amino acids long. CDR1 SEHNR and CDR2 FQNEAQ come from the germline V gene (reference sequence). This CDR3 reads CASSFHSNAGIKGEQFF. Here the CDR3 DNA reads TGTGCCAGCAGCTTTCATTCTAATGCGGGGATCAAGGGTGAGCAGTTCTTC.

This sequence joins TRBV19 and TRBJ1-2; a weak D match, TRBD1 (6 bases). The germline V gene encodes CDR1 LNHDA and CDR2 SQIVND (reference sequence). V was trimmed by 4 bases and J by 7 bases, leaving 16 bases between them. The CDR3 is made up of 14 amino acids. CDR3 coding DNA: TGTGCCAGTAGTACCGACAGGATCCGAGTTGGCTACACCTTC. Its translation is CASSTDRIRVGYTF.

Notes on this clone: Other DNA sequences of this sample code for an identical CDR3. The chain combines TRBV19 with TRBJ1-2; D is perhaps TRBD1 (6 bases). Trimming left V 0 bases short and J 2 bases short, with 7 bases between. CDR1 is LNHDA and CDR2 is SQIVND in the germline V gene (reference sequence). The CDR3 runs 14 residues. This CDR3 is CASSIEGANYGYTF. CDR3 nucleotide sequence: TGTGCCAGTAGTATAGAGGGGGCAAACTATGGCTACACCTTC. Full variable domain (remainder filled in from reference TRBV19 and TRBJ1-2): DGGITQSPKYLFRKEGQNVTLSCEQNLNHDAMYWYRQDPGQGLRLIYYSQIVNDFQKGDIAEGYSVSREKKESFPLTVTSAQKNPTAFYLCASSIEGANYGYTFGSGTRLTVV.

This clone appeared a few times. The chain couples TRBV25-1 to TRBJ1-5; 7 bases align to TRBD1. This CDR3 spans 14 amino acids. The V gene's germline CDR1 is MGHDK and CDR2 SYGVNS. V trimming: 5 bases; J trimming: 1 base; junction bases outside the gene matches: 2. Here the CDR3 reads CASSLQGSNQPQHF. CDR3 coding DNA: TGTGCCAGCAGTTTACAGGGGAGCAATCAGCCCCAGCATTTT.

The rearrangement uses TRBV28 and TRBJ2-7; the match to TRBD1 covers 7 bases. In germline, CDR1 is MDHEN, CDR2 SYDVKM. Trimming cost V 5 bases and J 0 bases; bases outside gene matches: 4. The CDR3 has 14 amino acids. The CDR3 nucleotides read TGTGCCAGCAGTCCCAGGGGGAGCTCCTACGAGCAGTACTTC. Its protein is CASSPRGSSYEQYF. Together with reference TRBV28 and TRBJ2-7, the CDR3 gives the full variable domain: DVKVTQSSRYLVKRTGEKVFLECVQDMDHENMFWYRQDPGLGLRLIYFSYDVKMKEKGDIPEGYSVSREKKERFSLILESASTNQTSMYLCASSPRGSSYEQYFGPGTRLTVT.

This chain links TRBV28 with TRBJ1-4, with D perhaps matching TRBD1 (5 bases). The CDR3 totals 16 residues. V shed 2 bases and J shed 3 bases, with 13 bases lying between them. Germline lookup yields CDR1 MDHEN and CDR2 SYDVKM. CDR3 DNA sequence: TGTGCCAGCAGTTTAATGGGGCGGGACGCTAATGAAAAACTGTTTTTT. Translated, it gives CASSLMGRDANEKLFF.

The CDR3 is CASSQPPSRVRGEQYF. In DNA form, the CDR3 reads TGCGCCAGCAGTCAACCCCCCTCCAGGGTCCGTGGGGAGCAGTACTTC. The chain uses TRBV23-1 and TRBJ2-7, with D perhaps TRBD1 (5 bases). TRBV23-1 is an ORF for which the function is uncertain. The length of the CDR3 is 16 residues. The V gene lost 2 bases and the J gene lost 7 bases, with 21 bases spanning the gap.